The 32 T cell receptor beta chains listed next were all sequenced from one sample in a study of CD4 T cells in relation to SARS-CoV-2 and coronaviruses. Produced via immunoSEQ multiplex PCR; TCRdb's table is partial and in-frame only. The data show about 65,000 clones, with around 86% seen just once and 1.6% held by the top ten. The unexposed donors gave CD4+ T cells in about 2011-2018, prior to COVID-19. Sequencing used memory CD4+ T cells from PBMCs. These receptors came from a human donor in good health.

V and J are TRBV30 and TRBJ1-6; D uncertain. The V end lost 2 bases, the J end lost 7 bases, and 15 bases lay between the germline ends. The CDR3 totals 15 residues. In germline, CDR1 is GTSNPN, CDR2 SVGIG (reference sequence). The CDR3 loop is CAWSPLSGGNSPLHF. The CDR3 DNA follows: TGTGCCTGGAGTCCCCTGTCGGGAGGCAATTCACCCCTCCACTTT.

The CDR3 is CASSFGGFGDAYEQYF. The CDR3 region has the DNA TGTGCCAGCAGTTTCGGGGGGTTTGGAGATGCGTACGAGCAGTACTTC. The chain joins TRBV28 to TRBJ2-7; 7 bases map to TRBD2. This CDR3 contains 16 residues. Trimming took 3 bases from V and 4 from J; bases not matched to a gene: 12. The germline V gene has CDR1 MDHEN and CDR2 SYDVKM.

The rearrangement links TRBV3-1 (or the pseudogene TRBV3-2) to TRBJ1-5; D may be TRBD1 (5 bases). Germline assignment: CDR1 LGHDT and CDR2 YNNKEL (reference sequence). The V end was cut by 0 bases, the J end by 6 bases, with 6 bases between. The CDR3 loop spans 13 amino acids. The CDR3 loop is CASSQDQGQPQHF. The DNA for the CDR3 is TGTGCCAGCAGCCAAGATCAGGGTCAGCCCCAGCATTTT.

The chain recombines TRBV3-1 (or the pseudogene TRBV3-2) with TRBJ1-2; 11 bases match TRBD1. The V gene's germline CDR1 is LGHDT and CDR2 YNNKEL (reference sequence). The junction had 11 bases not matched to a gene; V was cut back by 6 bases and J by 2 bases. The CDR3 extends over 17 amino acids. CDR3: CASSSILRDRGNYGYTF. The CDR3 coding sequence is TGTGCCAGCAGTTCTATTCTCCGGGACAGGGGGAACTATGGCTACACCTTC.

This chain connects TRBV7-2 to TRBJ1-3; D not resolved. The V and J ends lost 7 bases and 0 bases respectively, with 10 bases between them. This CDR3 has 14 amino acids. CDR1 is SGHTA, CDR2 FQGNSA, per germline. The chain's CDR3 is CASTPATSGNTIYF. As DNA, the CDR3 is TGTGCCAGCACCCCGGCCACCTCTGGAAACACCATATATTTT.

This clone occurred once. The rearrangement links TRBV25-1 to TRBJ1-2; 7 nucleotides match TRBD1. The CDR3 is 13 amino acids. Per germline, CDR1 MGHDK and CDR2 SYGVNS. V lost 3 bases to trimming and J lost 6 bases; unmatched junction nucleotides: 4. The CDR3 loop is CASSDAGTDGYTF. CDR3 sequence (DNA): TGTGCCAGCAGTGACGCAGGGACAGATGGCTACACCTTC.

This chain joins TRBV19 and TRBJ2-5, with TRBD1 matching over 8 bases. The germline V gene has CDR1 LNHDA and CDR2 SQIVND (reference sequence). The CDR3 extends over 11 amino acids. CDR3 loop: CASRDRRTQYF. CDR3 nucleotides: TGTGCGAGCAGGGACAGGAGGACCCAGTACTTC.

This chain joins TRBV28 and TRBJ2-7; TRBD2 aligns across 13 bases. The CDR3 is 15 residues long. The germline CDR1 and CDR2 sequences are MDHEN and SYDVKM. The V gene end was trimmed by 5 bases and the J gene end by 10 bases; junction bases not matched to a gene: 11. As DNA, the CDR3 is TGTGCCAGCAGTCCGACTAGCGGGGGGACTACGAAACAGTACTTC. Its translation: CASSPTSGGTTKQYF.

This chain joins TRBV10-3 and TRBJ1-1; D is unresolved. The CDR3 extends over 15 amino acids. Germline V CDR1 and CDR2: ENHRY, SYGVKD. Trimming removed 8 bases at V and 3 bases at J, with 19 bases between. The CDR3 loop is CAILPSPTGYTEAFF. CDR3 DNA: TGTGCCATCTTACCCTCTCCCACGGGTTACACTGAAGCTTTCTTT.

The chain couples TRBV7-8 to TRBJ2-5, with unresolved D. V was cut by 5 bases and J by 1 base, with 11 bases left in between. Germline V gene lookup returns CDR1 SGHVS and CDR2 FQNEAQ. This CDR3 is built from 14 residues. CDR3: CASSHYRVQETQYF. The DNA for the CDR3 is TGTGCCAGCAGCCATTATAGGGTCCAAGAGACCCAGTACTTC.

The chain carries TRBV19 and TRBJ2-3; D is unclear. The CDR3 consists of 13 residues. With 7 bases removed from V and 2 bases from J, the gap between germline ends came to 10 bases. CDR1 is LNHDA and CDR2 is SQIVND in the germline V gene (reference sequence). The CDR3 spells CASKTASTDTQYF. DNA of the CDR3: TGTGCCAGTAAGACGGCTTCCACAGATACGCAGTATTTT.

V gene TRBV7-9 combines with J gene TRBJ2-5, with a weak D call TRBD1 (5 bases). Germline V gene data show CDR1 as SEHNR and CDR2 as FQNEAQ (reference sequence). The length of the CDR3 is 13 residues. The V gene lost 5 bases and the J gene lost 4 bases, with 11 bases spanning the gap. The CDR3 is CASSRGSGETQYF. CDR3 bases: TGTGCCAGCAGCAGGGGATCGGGAGAGACCCAGTACTTC.

This clone has a single count. This chain joins TRBV18 and TRBJ2-5; D is ambiguous. V dropped 6 bases and J dropped 2 bases, with 13 bases sitting between them. The CDR3 runs to 14 residues. Per the germline V gene, CDR1 is KGHSH and CDR2 is LQKENI. CDR3 nucleotide sequence: TGTGCCAGCTCGACGTCGTCCAGGCAAGAGACCCAGTACTTC. This sequence encodes CASSTSSRQETQYF.

V and J are TRBV19 and TRBJ1-5; D uncertain. There are 16 residues in the CDR3. Per germline, CDR1 LNHDA and CDR2 SQIVND (reference sequence). The V end was cut by 2 bases, the J end by 0 bases, with 11 bases between. CDR3 sequence: CASSIRAGNSNQPQHF. In DNA form, the CDR3 reads TGTGCCAGTAGTATAAGGGCAGGTAATAGCAATCAGCCCCAGCATTTT.

V gene TRBV18 combines with J gene TRBJ2-3; 8 nucleotides align to TRBD2. Trimming cost V 4 bases and J 0 bases; bases outside gene matches: 9. The CDR3 consists of 17 residues. Germline assignment: CDR1 KGHSH and CDR2 LQKENI. CDR3 in DNA: TGTGCCAGCTCACAGACGGGGGCTAGCGGGAGCACAGATACGCAGTATTTT. Its translation: CASSQTGASGSTDTQYF.

V and J are TRBV5-1 and TRBJ2-2; TRBD1 agrees at 7 bases. This CDR3 region has 14 residues. The germline V gene has CDR1 SGHRS and CDR2 YFSETQ. The junction had 5 bases not matched to a gene; V was cut back by 4 bases and J by 5 bases. Here the CDR3 DNA reads TGCGCCAGCAGCCGTACAGGGGTAACCGGGGAGCTGTTTTTT. This encodes CASSRTGVTGELFF.

This sequence joins TRBV5-5 and TRBJ2-5, with 13 bases lining up with TRBD2. CDR1 and CDR2 from the germline V gene are SGHKS and YYEKEE (reference sequence). V was pared by 6 bases and J by 0 bases, with 5 bases of the junction left unmatched. The CDR3 loop spans 16 amino acids. The chain's CDR3 is CASTQTSGGYQETQYF. For the CDR3, the DNA is TGTGCCAGCACCCAGACTAGCGGGGGGTACCAAGAGACCCAGTACTTC.

In DNA form, the CDR3 reads TGTGCCAGTAGTATCCCGGGTAGCAATCAGCCCCAGCATTTT. Amino acid sequence: CASSIPGSNQPQHF. This sequence joins TRBV19 and TRBJ1-5; D not certain. CDR3 size: 14 residues. V was shortened by 3 bases and J by 0 bases, with 6 bases between the two germline ends. Germline CDR1 is LNHDA and CDR2 is SQIVND (reference sequence).

This rearrangement joins TRBV4-2 to TRBJ2-7; D remains ambiguous. The CDR3 extends over 12 amino acids. V was clipped by 0 bases and J by 2 bases, with 2 bases between them. Germline V CDR1 and CDR2: LGHNA, YNFKEQ. The CDR3 is CASSQDAYEQYF. The CDR3, as DNA: TGTGCCAGCAGCCAAGATGCCTACGAGCAGTACTTC.

This clone was counted once. The CDR3 loop is CASSRIRGLGNQPQHF. In nucleotides, the CDR3 is TGTGCCAGCAGTCGAATCAGGGGGCTGGGCAATCAGCCCCAGCATTTT. The rearrangement joins TRBV27 to TRBJ1-5; 8 bases align to TRBD1. The CDR3 loop spans 16 amino acids. Germline values: CDR1 MNHEY, CDR2 SMNVEV (reference sequence). V shed 5 bases, J shed 2 bases, and the junction held 8 bases outside the gene matches.

The rearrangement uses TRBV5-1 and TRBJ1-1, with 10 bases aligning to TRBD1. The CDR3 has 18 amino acids. Germline V gene data show CDR1 as SGHRS and CDR2 as YFSETQ. V shed 3 bases and J 0 bases; nucleotides not matched to a gene: 11. The CDR3 sequence is CASSSGQGSNNMNTEAFF. The CDR3 nucleotides are TGCGCCAGCAGCTCGGGACAGGGGTCGAACAACATGAACACTGAAGCTTTCTTT.

This clone was seen once. This chain connects TRBV3-1 (or the pseudogene TRBV3-2) to TRBJ1-6; D not certain. The CDR3 covers 14 residues. The germline V and J ends were trimmed by 0 bases and 8 bases, with 8 bases remaining between them. CDR1 is LGHDT and CDR2 is YNNKEL in the germline V gene (reference sequence). CDR3 bases: TGTGCCAGCAGCCAAGATGATGAGGATTCACCCCTCCACTTT. This codes for CASSQDDEDSPLHF.

J is TRBJ1-6 and V is TRBV5-5; a possible D gene is TRBD1 (6 bases). This CDR3 region has 16 residues. V gave up 6 bases and J gave up 7 bases, with 20 bases separating them. Germline V gives CDR1 SGHKS, CDR2 YYEKEE (reference sequence). The CDR3 DNA follows: TGTGCCAGCAACAGGGTTGGGGGCAGCCTAAATTCACCCCTCCACTTT. As protein: CASNRVGGSLNSPLHF.

The chain joins TRBV5-1 to TRBJ2-5; the match to TRBD1 covers 9 bases. The CDR3 is 13 amino acids. CDR1 SGHRS and CDR2 YFSETQ come from the germline V gene. V was pared by 0 bases and J by 9 bases, with 3 bases of the junction left unmatched. Written as DNA, the CDR3 is TGCGCCAGCAGCTTGGGGGACAGGGTCGCCCAGTACTTC. Protein sequence: CASSLGDRVAQYF.

The chain links TRBV7-9 to TRBJ2-3, with 15 positions matching TRBD2. V gave up 7 bases and J gave up 6 bases; unmatched junction bases: 2. The CDR3 loop spans 14 amino acids. CDR1 and CDR2 (germline): SEHNR, FQNEAQ (reference sequence). The CDR3 coding sequence is TGTGCCAGCACCGGGACTAGCGGGAGGGATACGCAGTATTTT. It encodes CASTGTSGRDTQYF.

This chain links TRBV4-1 with TRBJ1-5; D not certain. The CDR3 is made up of 15 amino acids. Per germline, CDR1 MGHRA and CDR2 YSYEKL. V shed 1 base and J shed 4 bases, with 11 bases lying between them. This CDR3 reads CASSQVGLRNQPQHF. Here the CDR3 DNA reads TGCGCCAGCAGCCAAGTTGGCCTTCGGAATCAGCCCCAGCATTTT.

In its sample, this clone was seen once. The rearrangement joins TRBV19 to TRBJ1-5; weak D call: TRBD1 (5 bases). Looked up from germline, CDR1 is LNHDA and CDR2 is SQIVND (reference sequence). V lost 7 bases to trimming and J lost 0 bases, with 16 bases between them. The CDR3 sequence is 16 residues long. CDR3 in DNA: TGTGCCAGTACCCCTGGGGGGGTCCGTAGCAATCAGCCCCAGCATTTT. It is translated as CASTPGGVRSNQPQHF.

The chain employs TRBV3-1 (or the pseudogene TRBV3-2) and TRBJ1-3; D possibly corresponds to TRBD1 (5 bases). The V gene's germline CDR1 is LGHDT and CDR2 YNNKEL (reference sequence). With 1 base removed from V and 2 bases from J, the gap between germline ends came to 9 bases. The CDR3 length is 15 residues. CDR3 amino acids: CASSQVRTPGNTIYF. CDR3 sequence (DNA): TGTGCCAGCAGCCAAGTACGGACACCTGGAAACACCATATATTTT.

This clone turned up a few times. The V gene is TRBV30, the J gene TRBJ2-3; D unresolved. This CDR3 contains 16 residues. V lost 0 bases and J 0 bases, leaving 13 bases between the germline ends. Germline V gene data show CDR1 as GTSNPN and CDR2 as SVGIG (reference sequence). Here the CDR3 reads CAWSVSRTTSTDTQYF. The CDR3 DNA reads as TGTGCCTGGAGTGTATCTCGGACCACTAGCACAGATACGCAGTATTTT.

V gene TRBV28 combines with J gene TRBJ1-2, with TRBD1 as a possible D gene (5 bases). This CDR3 spans 14 amino acids. Trimming cost V 3 bases and J 4 bases, with 12 bases left between them. Germline loops: CDR1 MDHEN, CDR2 SYDVKM. The CDR3 sequence is CASSFPGRIYGYTF. CDR3 nucleotides: TGTGCCAGCAGTTTCCCGGGACGGATCTATGGCTACACCTTC.

The V call is TRBV3-1 (or the pseudogene TRBV3-2), the J call TRBJ2-5; TRBD2 aligns across 15 bases. Trimming removed 5 bases from V and 5 bases from J; junction bases left unmatched: 0. This CDR3 has 14 amino acids. Per germline, CDR1 LGHDT and CDR2 YNNKEL (reference sequence). This chain's CDR3 is CASSGTSGRETQYF. The CDR3 DNA reads as TGTGCCAGCAGCGGGACTAGCGGGAGGGAGACCCAGTACTTC.

The chain links TRBV28 to TRBJ1-1; perhaps TRBD1 as D (5 bases). The CDR3 extends over 14 amino acids. CDR1 is MDHEN and CDR2 is SYDVKM in the germline V gene. The germline V and J ends were trimmed by 5 bases and 7 bases, with 17 bases remaining between them. The CDR3 protein is CASSPQVSALEAFF. The CDR3 DNA is TGTGCCAGCAGTCCACAGGTTTCCGCCCTTGAAGCTTTCTTT.